These 6 T cell receptor beta chains came from one sample sequenced in a study of blood T cells in healthy people across ages. For the second PCR, which ran for about 6 to 11 cycles, a sample-barcoded 5' primer and a J-beta primer mix were used. TCRdb itself ran the 5' RACE reads through MiXCR, one entry per CDR3 protein. This table holds approximately 580,000 distinct CDR3 sequences, nearly 25% found once. This sample also appeared in a second study, on T cells of mothers and their children.

Source material: blood. These receptors were taken from a boy between 10 and 17 years old in good health.

The rearrangement uses TRBV29-1 and TRBJ2-1; 7 bases agree with TRBD2. The germline V gene has CDR1 SQVTM and CDR2 ANQGSEA. Trimming cost V 3 bases and J 7 bases; bases outside gene matches: 3. The CDR3 sequence is 12 residues long. CDR3 sequence (DNA): TGCAGCGTTGAGCGGGGGAGGAATGAGCAGTTCTTC. This sequence encodes CSVERGRNEQFF.

In this sample, this clonotype turned up a few times. The CDR3: CASSQDGRRQADGYTF. In nucleotides, the CDR3 is TGCGCCAGCAGCCAAGACGGCCGAAGACAGGCGGATGGCTACACCTTC. V usage is TRBV4-3 and J usage is TRBJ1-2; D might be TRBD1 (6 bases). The CDR3 is 16 residues long. The V gene's germline CDR1 is LGHNA and CDR2 YSLEER. Trimming removed 0 bases at V and 6 bases at J, with 17 bases between.

The J gene is TRBJ2-3, the V gene TRBV27; tentatively, D is TRBD2 (6 bases). V was trimmed by 6 bases and J by 4 bases, leaving 20 bases between them. The CDR3 is 16 amino acids. In germline, CDR1 is MNHEY, CDR2 SMNVEV (reference sequence). The CDR3 DNA reads as TGTGCCAGCAGACCTGCGGGGCTCACCCGCCCAGATACGCAGTATTTT. Translated, it gives CASRPAGLTRPDTQYF.

This chain uses TRBV20-1 with TRBJ1-1; no clear D. Germline-derived CDR1 and CDR2 are DFQATT and SNEGSKA (reference sequence). CDR3 length equals 14 residues. Trimming cost V 3 bases and J 0 bases, with 11 bases left between them. The CDR3 loop is CSARKGTLNTEAFF. Written as DNA, the CDR3 is TGCAGTGCTAGGAAGGGAACTTTGAACACTGAAGCTTTCTTT.

About this clonotype: An end of the junction differs from the germline gene, which may be a read error. The chain joins TRBV29-1 to TRBJ2-5; TRBD1 is a possible D gene (6 bases). The J call may be wrong; the DNA end is better matched by TRBJ2-7. Germline V CDR1 and CDR2: SQVTM, ANQGSEA. The CDR3 totals 15 residues. The DNA for the CDR3 is TGCAGCGTCGCTACCTGGGGGCTAAGCTCCCACGAGCAGTACTTC. Protein: CSVATWGLSSHEQYF.

V gene TRBV20-1 combines with J gene TRBJ2-1, with 11 bases aligning to TRBD2. V was clipped by 3 bases and J by 7 bases; unmatched bases: 5. The CDR3 length is 14 residues. Germline-derived CDR1 and CDR2 are DFQATT and SNEGSKA (reference sequence). Written as DNA, the CDR3 is TGCAGTGCTAGTACCACTAGCGGGAGTAATGAGCAGTTCTTC. This sequence encodes CSASTTSGSNEQFF.